This T cell receptor beta chain was profiled in a study of T-cell memory formation after mild COVID-19. On the study more broadly: Largely donor-specific sequence clusters came from a couple of donors. Whole-study results and caveats: Pre-infection memory carried some responding clones, suggesting that cross-reactive memory joined.

This clonotype showed up just a few times. Its specificity is not known. CDR1 and CDR2 (germline): SNHLY, FYNNEI. The CDR3 runs 12 residues. With V trimmed by 8 bases and J by 6 bases, 5 bases remained unmatched. cDNA libraries for TCR alpha and TCR beta, carrying sample barcodes and UMIs, came from 5'RACE with constant-segment primers. TCRdb fed the 5' RACE reads into MiXCR, producing one record per CDR3 protein. The sample shows 250,000 or so distinct CDR3 sequences, approximately 19% of them seen only once. The sequence derives from a young man who had mild COVID-19 (a few samples of this study predate the infection). Cell type and time point are not known. The V gene is TRBV2, the J gene TRBJ2-7; 9 bases match TRBD1. Material for sequencing was PBMCs or a T cell subset sorted from them (not recorded which). The CDR3 here is CASRDRVGEQYF. The CDR3 nucleotides are TGTGCCAGCCGGGACAGGGTAGGCGAGCAGTACTTC.